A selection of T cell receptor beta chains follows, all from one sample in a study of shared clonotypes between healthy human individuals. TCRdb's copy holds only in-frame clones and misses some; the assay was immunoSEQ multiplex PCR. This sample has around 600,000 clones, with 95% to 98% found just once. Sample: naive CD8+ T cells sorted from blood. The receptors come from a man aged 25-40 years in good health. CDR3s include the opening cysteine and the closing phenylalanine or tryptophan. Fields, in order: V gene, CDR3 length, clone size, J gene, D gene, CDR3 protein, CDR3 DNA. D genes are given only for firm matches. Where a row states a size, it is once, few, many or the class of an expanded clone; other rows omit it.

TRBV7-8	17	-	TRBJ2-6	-	CASSLVEGWSGANVLTF	TGTGCCAGCAGCTTAGTAGAGGGATGGTCTGGGGCCAACGTCCTGACTTTC
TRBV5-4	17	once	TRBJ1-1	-	CASSIQWGEVMNTEAFF	TGTGCCAGCAGCATACAATGGGGAGAGGTGATGAACACTGAAGCTTTCTTT
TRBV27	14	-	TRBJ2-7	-	CASSLGGGVYEQYF	TGTGCCAGCAGTTTAGGAGGGGGCGTATACGAGCAGTACTTC
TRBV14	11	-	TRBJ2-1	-	CASRHYNEQFF	TGTGCCAGCAGACATTACAATGAGCAGTTCTTC
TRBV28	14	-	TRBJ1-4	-	CASSLGVRGEKLFF	TGTGCCAGCAGTTTAGGTGTCAGGGGAGAAAAACTGTTTTTT
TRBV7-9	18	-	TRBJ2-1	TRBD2	CASSSSPLSGSSYNEQFF	TGTGCCAGCAGCTCCTCCCCCCTTAGCGGGAGCTCCTACAATGAGCAGTTCTTC
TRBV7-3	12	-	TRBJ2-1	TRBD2	CASAPGGGEQFF	TGTGCCTCCGCCCCGGGGGGAGGTGAGCAGTTCTTC
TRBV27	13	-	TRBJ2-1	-	CASIGSLSNEQFF	TGTGCCAGCATCGGGTCCTTATCCAATGAGCAGTTCTTC
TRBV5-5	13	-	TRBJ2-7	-	CASSSGVSGEQYF	TGTGCCAGCAGCTCAGGGGTATCGGGCGAGCAGTACTTC
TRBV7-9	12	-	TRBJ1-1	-	CASSWTGTEAFF	TGTGCCAGCAGCTGGACCGGGACTGAAGCTTTCTTT
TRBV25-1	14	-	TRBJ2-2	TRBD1	CASKTGMNTGELFF	TGTGCCAGCAAGACAGGGATGAACACCGGGGAGCTGTTTTTT
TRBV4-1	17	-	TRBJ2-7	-	CASSQVQVGQISYEQYF	TGCGCCAGCAGCCAAGTGCAGGTCGGTCAGATAAGTTACGAGCAGTACTTC
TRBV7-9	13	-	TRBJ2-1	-	CASSPVGHNEQFF	TGTGCCAGCAGCCCCGTCGGTCACAATGAGCAGTTCTTC
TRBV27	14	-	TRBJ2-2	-	CASSLDTPTGELFF	TGTGCCAGCAGTTTGGATACTCCGACCGGGGAGCTGTTTTTT
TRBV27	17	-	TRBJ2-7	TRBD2	CASSSGLAAASTYEQYF	TGTGCCAGCAGTTCGGGACTAGCGGCCGCGTCGACCTACGAGCAGTACTTC
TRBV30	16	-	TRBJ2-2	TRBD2	CAWSVGGRAPTGELFF	TGTGCCTGGAGTGTCGGGGGGAGGGCTCCCACCGGGGAGCTGTTTTTT
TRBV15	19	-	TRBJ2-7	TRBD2	CATSSGGRGHSGSPYEQYF	TGTGCCACCAGCAGTGGGGGTAGGGGTCATAGCGGGAGCCCCTACGAGCAGTACTTC
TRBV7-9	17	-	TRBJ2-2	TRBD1	CASSFTGTGIWAGELFF	TGTGCCAGCAGCTTTACCGGGACAGGGATTTGGGCCGGGGAGCTGTTTTTT
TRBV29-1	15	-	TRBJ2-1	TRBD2	CSAGGGGRAYNEQFF	TGCAGCGCCGGCGGAGGCGGGAGGGCCTACAATGAGCAGTTCTTC
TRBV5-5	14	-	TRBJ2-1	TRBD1	CASSLGQGLNEQFF	TGTGCCAGCAGCCTCGGACAGGGCTTGAATGAGCAGTTCTTC
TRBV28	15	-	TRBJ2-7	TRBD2	CASSRAGGIFYEQYF	TGTGCCAGCAGTCGCGCGGGGGGGATCTTCTACGAGCAGTACTTC
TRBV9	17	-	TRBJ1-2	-	CASSDRKVGAAGYGYTF	TGTGCCAGCAGCGATCGCAAAGTGGGGGCCGCGGGCTATGGCTACACCTTC
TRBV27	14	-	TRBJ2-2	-	CASSLDINTGELFF	TGTGCCAGCAGTTTAGATATAAACACCGGGGAGCTGTTTTTT
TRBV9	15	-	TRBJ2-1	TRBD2	CASSVGASGYNEQFF	TGTGCCAGCAGCGTAGGTGCTAGCGGGTACAATGAGCAGTTCTTC
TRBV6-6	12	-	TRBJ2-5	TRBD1	CASQGARETQYF	TGTGCCTCCCAGGGGGCGCGCGAGACCCAGTACTTC
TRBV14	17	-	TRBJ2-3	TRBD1	CASSTVYTGGSTDTQYF	TGTGCCAGCAGCACGGTTTACACAGGGGGAAGCACAGATACGCAGTATTTT
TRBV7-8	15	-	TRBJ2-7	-	CASSFSGWGSGEQYF	TGTGCCAGCAGCTTCTCAGGTTGGGGGTCTGGGGAGCAGTACTTC
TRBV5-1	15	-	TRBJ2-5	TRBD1	CASSTGTGVPETQYF	TGCGCCAGCAGCACCGGGACAGGGGTCCCCGAGACCCAGTACTTC
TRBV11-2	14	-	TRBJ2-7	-	CASSLRDPLYEQYF	TGTGCCAGCAGCTTAAGGGACCCACTTTACGAGCAGTACTTC
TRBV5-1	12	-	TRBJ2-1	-	CASSLQGNEQFF	TGCGCCAGCAGCTTGCAAGGAAATGAGCAGTTCTTC
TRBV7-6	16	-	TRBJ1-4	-	CASSLVPGGAREKLFF	TGTGCCAGCAGCTTAGTCCCCGGGGGCGCACGTGAAAAACTGTTTTTT
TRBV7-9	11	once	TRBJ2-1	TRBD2	CASSFGTSKFF	TGTGCCAGCAGCTTTGGGACTAGTAAGTTCTTC
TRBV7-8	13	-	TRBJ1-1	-	CASSLGWDTEAFF	TGTGCCAGCAGCTTAGGGTGGGACACTGAAGCTTTCTTT
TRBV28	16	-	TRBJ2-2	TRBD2	CASSSTTSFNTGELFF	TGTGCCAGCAGTTCTACGACTAGCTTCAACACCGGGGAGCTGTTTTTT
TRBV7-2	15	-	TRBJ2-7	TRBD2	CASSQPGLAVYEQYF	TGTGCCAGCAGCCAGCCGGGACTAGCAGTATACGAGCAGTACTTC
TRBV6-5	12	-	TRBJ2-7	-	CASSYSRYEQYF	TGTGCCAGCAGTTACTCGAGGTACGAGCAGTACTTC
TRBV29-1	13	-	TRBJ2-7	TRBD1	CSVGQSGSYEQYF	TGCAGCGTGGGACAGAGTGGCTCCTACGAGCAGTACTTC
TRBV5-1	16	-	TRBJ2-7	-	CASSTDLGLALYEQYF	TGCGCCAGCAGCACGGACCTGGGGCTGGCCCTCTACGAGCAGTACTTC
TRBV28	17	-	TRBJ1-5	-	CASSFGQGGLSNQPQHF	TGTGCCAGCAGTTTCGGGCAGGGAGGATTAAGCAATCAGCCCCAGCATTTT
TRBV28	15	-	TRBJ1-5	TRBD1	CASSHRGFDNQPQHF	TGTGCCAGCAGTCACAGGGGATTTGACAATCAGCCCCAGCATTTT
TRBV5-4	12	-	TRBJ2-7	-	CASSLWGLEQYF	TGTGCCAGCAGCTTATGGGGGCTCGAGCAGTACTTC
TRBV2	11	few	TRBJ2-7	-	CASIGGPKQYF	TGTGCCAGCATAGGAGGGCCGAAACAGTACTTC
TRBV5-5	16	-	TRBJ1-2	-	CASSLEPGERNYGYTF	TGTGCCAGCAGCTTGGAGCCAGGGGAGAGAAACTATGGCTACACCTTC
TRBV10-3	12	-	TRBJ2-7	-	CATGTPSYEQYF	TGTGCCACTGGGACACCCTCCTACGAGCAGTACTTC
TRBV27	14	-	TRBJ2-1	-	CATRRSGRYNEQFF	TGTGCCACAAGGAGGTCGGGTCGCTACAATGAGCAGTTCTTC
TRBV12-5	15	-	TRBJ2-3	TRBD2	CASGLAGAPLDTQYF	TGTGCTAGTGGCCTAGCGGGAGCTCCTCTAGATACGCAGTATTTT
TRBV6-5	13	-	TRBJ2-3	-	CASSPQGTDTQYF	TGTGCCAGCAGCCCGCAGGGTACAGATACGCAGTATTTT
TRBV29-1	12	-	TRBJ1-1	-	CSVEGLPNEAFF	TGCAGCGTTGAAGGGCTGCCGAATGAAGCTTTCTTT
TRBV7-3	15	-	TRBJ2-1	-	CASSFTGGGLNEQFF	TGTGCCAGCAGCTTCACAGGAGGGGGGCTCAATGAGCAGTTCTTC
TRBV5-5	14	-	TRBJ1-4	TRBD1	CASSLLTGNEKLFF	TGTGCCAGCAGCTTGTTGACAGGGAATGAAAAACTGTTTTTT
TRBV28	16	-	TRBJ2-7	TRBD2	CASSPTTSGRIYEQYF	TGTGCCAGCAGTCCGACGACTAGCGGGAGAATCTACGAGCAGTACTTC
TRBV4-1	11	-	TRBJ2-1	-	CASSRGNEQFF	TGCGCCAGCAGCCGGGGGAATGAGCAGTTCTTC
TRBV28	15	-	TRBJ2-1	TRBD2	CANLVGLKAYNEQFF	TGTGCCAATTTAGTGGGACTAAAAGCCTACAATGAGCAGTTCTTC
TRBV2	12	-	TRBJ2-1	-	CASRGRRNEQFF	TGTGCCAGCAGGGGGCGACGCAATGAGCAGTTCTTC